This TCR beta chain was documented in a study of cytomegalovirus exposure and HLA in healthy donors. Study-level results: Follow-up analysis later connected one missense variant in DCLRE1C with trimming of TCR beta V- and J-genes. Most TCRs appeared rarely, but some public TCRs recurred in many donors. Among donors in an Asian-associated ancestry cluster, a later analysis reportedly found fewer N-insertions than the roughly 700-donor mean.

Primers included in the PCR were 60 Vbeta and 13 Jbeta primers. TCRdb's table, derived via immunoSEQ multiplex PCR, lists solely in-frame clones and lacks some. The sample comprises 100,000 to 150,000 clones, 74% of which are singletons, and around 7% rests with the top ten. Note on this clone: Its matching antigen is unknown.

The CDR3 is 15 residues long. The V gene's germline CDR1 is MDHEN and CDR2 SYDVKM. V lost 6 bases to trimming and J lost 1 base; unmatched junction nucleotides: 5. The specimen sequenced was PBMCs. The clonotype originates from a man aged 35 to 55 in good health and CMV-seropositive. The genes are TRBV28 and TRBJ2-2; TRBD2 matches 7 bases. The CDR3 region has the DNA TGTGCCAGCAGGCCCACTAGCGAGAACACCGGGGAGCTGTTTTTT. Amino acids: CASRPTSENTGELFF.